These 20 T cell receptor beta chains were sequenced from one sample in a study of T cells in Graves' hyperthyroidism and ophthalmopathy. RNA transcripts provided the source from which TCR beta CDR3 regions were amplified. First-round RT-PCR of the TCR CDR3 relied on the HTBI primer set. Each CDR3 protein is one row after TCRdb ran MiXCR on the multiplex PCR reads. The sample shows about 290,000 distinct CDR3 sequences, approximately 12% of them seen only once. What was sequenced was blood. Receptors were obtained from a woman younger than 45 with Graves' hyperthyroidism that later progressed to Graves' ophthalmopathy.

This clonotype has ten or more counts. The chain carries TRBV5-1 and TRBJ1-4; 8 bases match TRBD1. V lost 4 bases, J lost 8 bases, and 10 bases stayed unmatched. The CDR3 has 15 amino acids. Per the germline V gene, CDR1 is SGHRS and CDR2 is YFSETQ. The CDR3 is CASSLDRGSGEKLFF. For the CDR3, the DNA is TGCGCCAGCAGCCTCGACAGGGGTTCGGGAGAAAAACTGTTTTTT.

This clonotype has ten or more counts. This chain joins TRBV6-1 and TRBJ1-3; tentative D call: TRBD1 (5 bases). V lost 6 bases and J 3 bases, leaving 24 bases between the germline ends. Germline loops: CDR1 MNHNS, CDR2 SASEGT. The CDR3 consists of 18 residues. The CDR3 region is CASSTSSPTGRGGNTIYF. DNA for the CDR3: TGTGCCAGCAGCACATCGTCCCCCACAGGTCGCGGTGGAAACACCATATATTTT.

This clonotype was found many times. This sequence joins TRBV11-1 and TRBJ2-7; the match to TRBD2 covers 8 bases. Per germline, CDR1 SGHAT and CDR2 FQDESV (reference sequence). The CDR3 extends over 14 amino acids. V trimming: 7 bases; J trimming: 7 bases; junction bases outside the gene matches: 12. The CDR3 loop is CASTSGSLPLEQYF. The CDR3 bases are TGTGCCAGCACCAGCGGGAGCCTCCCTCTGGAGCAGTACTTC.

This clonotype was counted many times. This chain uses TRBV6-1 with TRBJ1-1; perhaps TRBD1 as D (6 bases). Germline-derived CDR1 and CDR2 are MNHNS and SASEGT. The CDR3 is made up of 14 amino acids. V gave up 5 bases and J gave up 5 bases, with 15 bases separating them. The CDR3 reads CASSYSSGDTEAFF. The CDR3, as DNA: TGTGCCAGCAGTTACAGTTCAGGGGATACTGAAGCTTTCTTT.

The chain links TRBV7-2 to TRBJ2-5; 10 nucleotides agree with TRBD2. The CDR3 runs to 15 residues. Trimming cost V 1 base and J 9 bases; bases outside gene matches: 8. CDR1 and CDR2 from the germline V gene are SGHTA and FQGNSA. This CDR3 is CASSLVLAGEPPQYF. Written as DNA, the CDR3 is TGTGCCAGCAGCTTAGTGCTAGCGGGAGAACCCCCCCAGTACTTC.

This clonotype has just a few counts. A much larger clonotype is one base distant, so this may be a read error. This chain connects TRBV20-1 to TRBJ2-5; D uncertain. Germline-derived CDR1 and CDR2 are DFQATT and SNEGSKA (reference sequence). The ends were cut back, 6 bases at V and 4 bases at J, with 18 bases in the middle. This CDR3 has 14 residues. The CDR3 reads CSAPQTHSGETQYF. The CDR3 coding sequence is TGCAGTGCCCCACAGACACACTCAGGAGAGACCCAGTACTTC.

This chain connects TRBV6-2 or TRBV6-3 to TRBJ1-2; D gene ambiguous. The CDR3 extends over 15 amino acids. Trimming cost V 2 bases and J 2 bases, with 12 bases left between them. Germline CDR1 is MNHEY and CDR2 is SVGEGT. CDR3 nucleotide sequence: TGTGCCAGCAGTTACGCTCCGTGGGCCAACTATGGCTACACCTTC. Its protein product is CASSYAPWANYGYTF.

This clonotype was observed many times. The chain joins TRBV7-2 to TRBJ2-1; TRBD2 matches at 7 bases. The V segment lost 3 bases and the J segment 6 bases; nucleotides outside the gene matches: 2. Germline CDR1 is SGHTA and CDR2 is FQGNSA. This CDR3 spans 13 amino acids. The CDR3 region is CASSFAGVNEQFF. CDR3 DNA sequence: TGTGCCAGCAGCTTTGCGGGAGTCAATGAGCAGTTCTTC.

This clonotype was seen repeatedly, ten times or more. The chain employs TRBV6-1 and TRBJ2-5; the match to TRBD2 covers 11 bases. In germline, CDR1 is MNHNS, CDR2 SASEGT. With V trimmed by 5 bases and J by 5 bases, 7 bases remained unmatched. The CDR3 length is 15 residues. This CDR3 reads CASSKTSGSRETQYF. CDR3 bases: TGTGCCAGCAGTAAAACTAGCGGGAGTAGGGAGACCCAGTACTTC.

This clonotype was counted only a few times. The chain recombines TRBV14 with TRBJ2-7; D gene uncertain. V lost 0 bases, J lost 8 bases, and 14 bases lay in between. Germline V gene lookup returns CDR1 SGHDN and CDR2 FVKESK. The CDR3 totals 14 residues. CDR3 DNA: TGTGCCAGCAGCCAAGAAGTTGGGTCGCTAAAGCAGTACTTC. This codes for CASSQEVGSLKQYF.

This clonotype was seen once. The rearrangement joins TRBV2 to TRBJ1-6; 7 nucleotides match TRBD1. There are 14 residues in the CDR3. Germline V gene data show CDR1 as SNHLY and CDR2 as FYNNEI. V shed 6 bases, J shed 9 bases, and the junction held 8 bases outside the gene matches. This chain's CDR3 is CASRLDRVFSPLHF. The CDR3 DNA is TGTGCCAGCAGACTCGACAGGGTATTTTCACCCCTCCACTTT.

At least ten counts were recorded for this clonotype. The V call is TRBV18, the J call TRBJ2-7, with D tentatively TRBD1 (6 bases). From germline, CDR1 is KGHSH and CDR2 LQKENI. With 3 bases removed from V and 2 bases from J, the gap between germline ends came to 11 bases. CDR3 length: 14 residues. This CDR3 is CASSPQGYTYEQYF. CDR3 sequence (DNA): TGTGCCAGCTCACCGCAGGGGTACACCTACGAGCAGTACTTC.

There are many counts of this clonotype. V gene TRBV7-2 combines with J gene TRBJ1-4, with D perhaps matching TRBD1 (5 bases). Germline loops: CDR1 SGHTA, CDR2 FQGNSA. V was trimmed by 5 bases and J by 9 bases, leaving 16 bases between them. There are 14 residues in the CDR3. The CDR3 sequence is CASSLRTYGQKLFF. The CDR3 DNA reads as TGTGCCAGCAGCCTAAGGACATATGGGCAAAAACTGTTTTTT.

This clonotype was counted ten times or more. The CDR3 sequence is CASSFGTWDEQFF. The CDR3 DNA reads TGTGCCAGCAGTTTCGGGACCTGGGATGAGCAGTTCTTC. J is TRBJ2-1 and V is TRBV12-3 or TRBV12-4; either TRBD1 or TRBD2 may fit D (5 bases each). Between the trimmed V and J ends, which lost 3 bases and 8 bases, there was a span of 11 bases. The CDR3 loop spans 13 amino acids.

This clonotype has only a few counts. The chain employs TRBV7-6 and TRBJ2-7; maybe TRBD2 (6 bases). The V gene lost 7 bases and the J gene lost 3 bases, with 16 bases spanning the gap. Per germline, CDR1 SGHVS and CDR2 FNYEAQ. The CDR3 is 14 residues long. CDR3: CASNWGPGDYEQYF. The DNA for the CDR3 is TGTGCCAGCAACTGGGGCCCGGGGGACTACGAGCAGTACTTC.

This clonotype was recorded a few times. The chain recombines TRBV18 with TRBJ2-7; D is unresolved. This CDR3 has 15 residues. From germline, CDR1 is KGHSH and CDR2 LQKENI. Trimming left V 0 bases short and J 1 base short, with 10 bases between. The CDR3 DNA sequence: TGTGCCAGCTCACCACCGGTCGGGCCTTCCTACGAGCAGTACTTC. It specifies CASSPPVGPSYEQYF. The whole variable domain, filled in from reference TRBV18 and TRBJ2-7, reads NAGVMQNPRHLVRRRGQEARLRCSPMKGHSHVYWYRQLPEEGLKFMVYLQKENIIDESGMPKERFSAEFPKEGPSILRIQQVVRGDSAAYFCASSPPVGPSYEQYFGPGTRLTVT.

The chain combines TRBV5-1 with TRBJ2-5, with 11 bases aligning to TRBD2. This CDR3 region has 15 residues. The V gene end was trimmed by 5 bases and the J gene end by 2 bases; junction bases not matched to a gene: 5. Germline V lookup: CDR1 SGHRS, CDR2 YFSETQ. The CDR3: CASRYGTSGQETQYF. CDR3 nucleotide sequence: TGCGCCAGCAGGTACGGGACTAGCGGACAAGAGACCCAGTACTTC.

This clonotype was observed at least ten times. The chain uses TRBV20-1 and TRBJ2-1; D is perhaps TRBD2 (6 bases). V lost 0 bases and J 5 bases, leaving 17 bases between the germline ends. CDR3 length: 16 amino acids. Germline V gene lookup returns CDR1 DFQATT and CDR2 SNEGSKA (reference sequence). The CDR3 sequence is CSARDPQRAFDNEQFF. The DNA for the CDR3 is TGCAGTGCTAGAGATCCCCAGCGGGCTTTTGACAATGAGCAGTTCTTC.

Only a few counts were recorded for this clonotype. The CDR3 protein is CASRPTRDTGELFF. CDR3 nucleotide sequence: TGTGCCAGCAGACCGACCCGAGACACCGGGGAGCTGTTTTTT. The genes are TRBV27 and TRBJ2-2; D is ambiguous. Trimming pared 6 bases from V and 3 bases from J, leaving 11 bases between. The CDR3 length is 14 residues. The germline V gene encodes CDR1 MNHEY and CDR2 SMNVEV (reference sequence).

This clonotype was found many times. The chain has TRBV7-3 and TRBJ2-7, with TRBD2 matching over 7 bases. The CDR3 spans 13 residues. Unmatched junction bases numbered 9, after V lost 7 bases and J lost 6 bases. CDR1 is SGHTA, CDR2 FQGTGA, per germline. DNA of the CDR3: TGTGCCAGCACCTCCGACGGGGGGTTCGAGCAGTACTTC. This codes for CASTSDGGFEQYF.